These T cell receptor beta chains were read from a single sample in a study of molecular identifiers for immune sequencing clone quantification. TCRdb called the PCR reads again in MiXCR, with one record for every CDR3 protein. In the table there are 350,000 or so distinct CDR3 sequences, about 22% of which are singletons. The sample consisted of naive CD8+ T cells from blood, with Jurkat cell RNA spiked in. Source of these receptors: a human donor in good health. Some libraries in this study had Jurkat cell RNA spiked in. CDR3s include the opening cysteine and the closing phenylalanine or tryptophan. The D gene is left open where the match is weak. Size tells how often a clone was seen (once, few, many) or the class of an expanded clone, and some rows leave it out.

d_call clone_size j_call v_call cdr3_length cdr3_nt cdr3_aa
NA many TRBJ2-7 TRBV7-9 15 TGTGCCAGCAGCGATACCGACAGGATCTCCTACGAGCAGTACTTC CASSDTDRISYEQYF
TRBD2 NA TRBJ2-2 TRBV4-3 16 TGCGCCAGCGGCCAAGCGGGGGGGCCAGACACCGGGGAGCTGTTTTTT CASGQAGGPDTGELFF
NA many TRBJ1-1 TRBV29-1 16 TGCAGCGTTGAGGACCCAACCGACGTCATGAACACTGAAGCTTTCTTT CSVEDPTDVMNTEAFF
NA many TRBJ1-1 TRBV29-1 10 TGCAGCGTTGAGGTCCCTGAAGCTTTCTTT CSVEVPEAFF
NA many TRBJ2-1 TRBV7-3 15 TGTGCCAGCAGCTCTACTATCCAGGTCGCCAATGAGCAGTTCTTC CASSSTIQVANEQFF
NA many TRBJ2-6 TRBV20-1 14 TGCAGTGCCCCACGAGGGTCTGGGGCCAACGTCCTGACTTTC CSAPRGSGANVLTF
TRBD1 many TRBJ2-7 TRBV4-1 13 TGCGCCAGCAGTATCAACAGGGGGTACGAGCAGTACTTC CASSINRGYEQYF
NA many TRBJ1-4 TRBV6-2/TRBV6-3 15 TGTGCCAGCAGTTCCGACGTCGGGGCGGATGAAAAACTGTTTTTT CASSSDVGADEKLFF
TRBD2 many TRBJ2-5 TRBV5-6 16 TGTGCCAGCAGTTCCGATGCCGGGACTAATCAAGAGACCCAGTACTTC CASSSDAGTNQETQYF
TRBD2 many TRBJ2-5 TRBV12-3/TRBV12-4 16 TGTGCCAGCAGTTTAGCGAGACTAGCGGGAGCAGAGACCCAGTACTTC CASSLARLAGAETQYF
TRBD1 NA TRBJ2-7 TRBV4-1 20 TGCGCCAGGAGCCAAGCCCAGGGTTCTGGAGGGACAGGGGTCTCGTACGAGCAGTACTTC CARSQAQGSGGTGVSYEQYF
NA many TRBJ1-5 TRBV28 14 TGTGCCAGCAGTTTCCAGGGATTCAATCAGCCCCAGCATTTT CASSFQGFNQPQHF
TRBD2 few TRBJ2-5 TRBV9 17 TGTGCCAGCAGCGTAGCTCTAGGCGGGAGGGTCGGCGGGACCCAGTACTTC CASSVALGGRVGGTQYF
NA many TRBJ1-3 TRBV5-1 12 TGCGCCAGCAGCTTCGCGGGAAACACCATATATTTT CASSFAGNTIYF
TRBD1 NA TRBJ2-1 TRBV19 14 TGTGCCAGTAGTGGACAGGAAACAGGGAATGAGCAGTTCTTC CASSGQETGNEQFF
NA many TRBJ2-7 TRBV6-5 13 TGTGCCAGCAGTTATTTTCGTGGGTACGAGCAGTACTTC CASSYFRGYEQYF
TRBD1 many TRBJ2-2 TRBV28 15 TGTGCCAGCAGATCCGGGACAGGGGTCACCGGGGAGCTGTTTTTT CASRSGTGVTGELFF
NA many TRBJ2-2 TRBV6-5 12 TGTGCCAGCAGGAGTCGGGCCGGGGAGCTGTTTTTT CASRSRAGELFF
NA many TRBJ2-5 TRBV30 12 TGTGCCTGGTCGGACTTGGTGGAGACCCAGTACTTC CAWSDLVETQYF
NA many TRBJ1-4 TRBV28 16 TGTGCCAGCAGTTTTTCCGGACAGTCAACTAATGAAAAACTGTTTTTT CASSFSGQSTNEKLFF
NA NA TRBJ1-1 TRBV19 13 TGTGCCAGTAGGTTGGGCCGCGGGACTGAAGCTTTCTTT CASRLGRGTEAFF
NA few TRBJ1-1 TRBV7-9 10 TGTGCCAGCAGCTTCTATGAAGCTTTCTTT CASSFYEAFF
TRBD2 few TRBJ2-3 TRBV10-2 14 TGCGCCAGCAGTGATCTAGCGGACACAGATACGCAGTATTTT CASSDLADTDTQYF
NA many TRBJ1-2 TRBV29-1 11 TGCAGCGCCCAAGGCGGTAATGGCTACACCTTC CSAQGGNGYTF
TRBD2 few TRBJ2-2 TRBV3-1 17 TGTGCCAGCAGCCAAGCTCTAGCGGGAGGGAACACCGGGGAGCTGTTTTTT CASSQALAGGNTGELFF
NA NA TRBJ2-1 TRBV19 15 TGTGCCAGTAGCATCGATCCTCCCACCTACAATGAGCAGTTCTTC CASSIDPPTYNEQFF
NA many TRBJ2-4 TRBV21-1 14 TGTGCGCAGGGGGTCGGGGAAACCAAAAACATTCAGTACTTC CAQGVGETKNIQYF
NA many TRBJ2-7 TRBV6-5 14 TGTGCCAGCAGTTACGGTCAGGTTGCCTACGAGCAGTACTTC CASSYGQVAYEQYF
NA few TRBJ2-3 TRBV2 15 TGTGCCAGCAGTGAAAAGGGCACGCTCACAGATACGCAGTATTTT CASSEKGTLTDTQYF
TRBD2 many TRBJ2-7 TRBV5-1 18 TGCGCCAGCAGCTTGGGCAGCGCCGCTAGCGGGAGATCCTACGAGCAGTACTTC CASSLGSAASGRSYEQYF
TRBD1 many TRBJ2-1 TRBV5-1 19 TGCGCCAGCAGCTTGGGGGACAGGGAAAACCTATTCTCCTACAATGAGCAGTTCTTC CASSLGDRENLFSYNEQFF